The sequence of this TCR beta chain was determined in a study of T cell responses to AZD1222 COVID-19 vaccine. This clone has a single count. Antigen: not known. The germline CDR1 and CDR2 sequences are MNHNY and SVGAGI (reference sequence). V dropped 4 bases and J dropped 8 bases, with 15 bases sitting between them. The CDR3 length is 14 residues. Study-level points and caveats: The donor cohort was predominantly white British with a female majority, and clonal diversity may have been underestimated. Within unmutated variant regions lay the reported targets of nearly half of spike-specific TCRs.

TCRdb keeps only in-frame clones here, not all; method: immunoSEQ multiplex PCR. The sample lists 90,000 or so clones, about 92% occurring once. This sequence was found in an adult who received the AZD1222 COVID-19 vaccine. The specimen comprised peripheral blood, sampled 28 days after the second AZD1222 dose. The chain joins TRBV6-6 to TRBJ2-4; D is ambiguous. For the CDR3, the DNA is TGTGCCAGCAGTTTTGAGACCACCCGACACATTCAGTACTTC. Translating it yields CASSFETTRHIQYF.